This T cell receptor beta chain was found in a study of T cell responses to AZD1222 COVID-19 vaccine. Broader study findings: Nearly half of spike-specific TCRs reportedly target unmutated variant regions. Only a handful of AZD1222 recipients, roughly 6 in all, had baseline seropositivity.

V lost 6 bases to trimming and J lost 0 bases, with 20 bases between them. The germline V gene encodes CDR1 MNHEY and CDR2 SVGEGT. The CDR3 covers 17 residues. Assay: immunoSEQ multiplex PCR; the TCRdb copy retains only in-frame clones and omits some. The sample yields fewer than 120,000 clones, 87% seen once. A remark on this clone: What it binds is unknown.

Sequenced material: peripheral blood, taken on day 0 of AZD1222 vaccination. The clonotype was recovered from an adult in good health. J is TRBJ1-1 and V is TRBV6-2 or TRBV6-3; no firm D call. CDR3 protein: CASSLYQAGRMNTEAFF. The CDR3 DNA follows: TGTGCCAGCAGCCTATACCAGGCAGGCAGAATGAACACTGAAGCTTTCTTT.